The 23 T cell receptor beta chains presented below share a single source sample, sequenced in a study of T cell repertoires in ileal Crohn's disease. Time point given: neoterminal ileum biopsy at postoperative endoscopy, about 6 months after surgery. Here immunoSEQ multiplex PCR was the method, and the copy in TCRdb shows in-frame clones only, minus some. The sample lists about 9,200 clones; around 80% were seen once. Sequencing was performed on ileal tissue. The receptors here all came from an adult with Crohn's disease.

This sequence joins TRBV11-1 and TRBJ1-2, with a possible D match to TRBD1 (6 bases). Trimming took 5 bases from V and 7 from J, leaving 20 bases between them. Germline V lookup: CDR1 SGHAT, CDR2 FQDESV (reference sequence). The CDR3 runs 15 residues. CDR3 sequence: CASSHNRVTGGGYTF. The CDR3 DNA reads TGTGCCAGCAGCCACAACAGGGTTACCGGCGGTGGCTACACCTTC.

The rearrangement joins TRBV5-1 to TRBJ2-7, with 14 bases identical to TRBD2. The trim removed 4 bases at V and 3 bases at J, leaving 3 bases unmatched. Germline-derived CDR1 and CDR2 are SGHRS and YFSETQ. The CDR3 length is 15 residues. The CDR3 nucleotides read TGCGCCAGCAGCGCGGGACTAGCGGGGGACTACGAGCAGTACTTC. Translated: CASSAGLAGDYEQYF.

Here the CDR3 reads CASSFQVGLNTEAFF. The CDR3 region has the DNA TGTGCCAGCAGTTTTCAGGTCGGTTTGAACACTGAAGCTTTCTTT. The V gene is TRBV27, the J gene TRBJ1-1; D is unresolved. Germline V gives CDR1 MNHEY, CDR2 SMNVEV (reference sequence). With 3 bases removed from V and 0 bases from J, the gap between germline ends came to 11 bases. This CDR3 has 15 amino acids.

The V and J genes are TRBV6-4 and TRBJ1-1; D remains unclear. This CDR3 spans 15 amino acids. Germline V lookup: CDR1 MRHNA, CDR2 SNTAGT. The ends were cut back, 6 bases at V and 4 bases at J, with 18 bases in the middle. The CDR3 reads CASSAGGFRVTEAFF. The CDR3 DNA reads as TGTGCCAGCAGCGCCGGAGGGTTCCGGGTCACTGAAGCTTTCTTT.

This clone showed up just once. V is TRBV6-4 and J is TRBJ1-2, with a weak D call TRBD1 (5 bases). Trimming took 1 base from V and 8 from J, leaving 14 bases between them. The V gene's germline CDR1 is MRHNA and CDR2 SNTAGT. The CDR3 is 14 amino acids. The CDR3: CASSDYGQGGGYTF. For the CDR3, the DNA is TGTGCCAGCAGTGACTATGGGCAGGGTGGCGGCTACACCTTC.

V usage is TRBV7-2 and J usage is TRBJ2-7; 9 bases are shared with TRBD2. Germline trimming cut 5 bases from V and 1 base from J; bases unmatched to any gene: 9. The CDR3 sequence is 16 residues long. In germline, CDR1 is SGHTA, CDR2 FQGNSA. The CDR3, as DNA: TGTGCCAGCAGCAAACACCGGACTAGCGAATCCTACGAGCAGTACTTC. It is translated as CASSKHRTSESYEQYF.

The rearrangement uses TRBV11-2 and TRBJ2-7; TRBD1 aligns across 10 bases. Unmatched junction bases numbered 6, after V lost 8 bases and J lost 5 bases. Looked up from germline, CDR1 is SGHAT and CDR2 is FQNNGV. This CDR3 has 13 residues. CDR3 in amino acids: CASGPGQGNEQYF. In DNA, the CDR3 is TGTGCCAGCGGACCGGGACAGGGGAACGAGCAGTACTTC.

The chain links TRBV5-4 to TRBJ1-6; D is unclear. The CDR3 extends over 13 amino acids. Germline values: CDR1 SGHNT, CDR2 YYREEE (reference sequence). Trimming cost V 0 bases and J 10 bases, with 8 bases left between them. The CDR3 loop is CASSLEPRSPLHF. CDR3 nucleotides: TGTGCCAGCAGCTTGGAGCCCCGCTCACCCCTCCACTTT.

This rearrangement joins TRBV7-2 to TRBJ2-7; D might be TRBD1 (5 bases). V shed 4 bases and J shed 0 bases, with 10 bases lying between them. Germline V gene sequence: CDR1 SGHTA, CDR2 FQGNSA. The CDR3 is 14 amino acids. Here the CDR3 DNA reads TGTGCCAGCAGCTACAGGTTGCCCTCCTACGAGCAGTACTTC. This gives the protein CASSYRLPSYEQYF.

This clone came up a few times. The CDR3 DNA reads TGTGCCAGCAGCGCAAGCGGGGGAAGAAATGAGCAGTTCTTC. Amino acids: CASSASGGRNEQFF. The chain employs TRBV7-2 and TRBJ2-1; 8 nucleotides agree with TRBD2. The V gene end was trimmed by 5 bases and the J gene end by 7 bases; junction bases not matched to a gene: 7. Germline assignment: CDR1 SGHTA and CDR2 FQGNSA. This CDR3 contains 14 residues.

The V gene is TRBV29-1, the J gene TRBJ1-1; 10 nucleotides match TRBD1. This CDR3 is built from 11 residues. Germline CDR1 SQVTM, CDR2 ANQGSEA. The V gene end was trimmed by 6 bases and the J gene end by 10 bases; junction bases not matched to a gene: 5. CDR3 nucleotides: TGCAGCGTGGGCCGGGACAGGGGAGCTTTCTTT. Amino acids: CSVGRDRGAFF.

CDR3 sequence reads: CASSETGVLGTNEQFF. The DNA for the CDR3 is TGTGCCAGCAGCGAAACCGGGGTCCTGGGTACCAATGAGCAGTTCTTC. The chain employs TRBV9 and TRBJ2-1, with D maybe TRBD2 (5 bases). V dropped 3 bases and J dropped 6 bases, with 19 bases sitting between them. The CDR3 is 16 amino acids. Germline V gene lookup returns CDR1 SGDLS and CDR2 YYNGEE.

This clone is labeled medium-sized. J is TRBJ2-2 and V is TRBV19, with D unresolved. The CDR3 spans 14 residues. V was trimmed by 7 bases and J by 2 bases, leaving 11 bases between them. Germline V gene lookup returns CDR1 LNHDA and CDR2 SQIVND (reference sequence). The CDR3 DNA reads as TGTGCCAGTAAGGAGACTCTAAACACCGGGGAGCTGTTTTTT. Protein sequence: CASKETLNTGELFF.

The J gene is TRBJ2-7, the V gene TRBV7-2; 7 bases are shared with TRBD2. Losses at the gene ends were 3 bases for V and 0 bases for J; bases not matched to a gene: 2. The CDR3 has 14 amino acids. The germline gives CDR1 SGHTA, CDR2 FQGNSA. This chain's CDR3 is CASSFRGSSYEQYF. CDR3 DNA: TGTGCCAGCAGCTTCCGCGGGAGCTCCTACGAGCAGTACTTC.

The V and J genes are TRBV27 and TRBJ1-5; TRBD1 might be the D (6 bases). Trimming removed 8 bases at V and 9 bases at J, with 17 bases between. The CDR3 is 13 amino acids. Germline lookup yields CDR1 MNHEY and CDR2 SMNVEV (reference sequence). The CDR3 nucleotides read TGTGCCAGCGGGGGCGGGGGATCATGGCCCCAGCATTTT. Protein: CASGGGGSWPQHF.

This rearrangement joins TRBV5-7 to TRBJ2-7, with TRBD1 identical over 7 bases. TRBV5-7 is filed as an ORF, its function uncertain. V trimming: 4 bases; J trimming: 3 bases; junction bases outside the gene matches: 4. The CDR3 runs to 13 residues. The CDR3 bases are TGTGCCAGCAGCCCAGGGGACAGCTACGAGCAGTACTTC. It is translated as CASSPGDSYEQYF.

The rearrangement joins TRBV29-1 to TRBJ2-7; 7 positions match TRBD2. With V trimmed by 7 bases and J by 4 bases, 13 bases remained unmatched. The CDR3 is 14 residues long. Germline V gives CDR1 SQVTM, CDR2 ANQGSEA. CDR3 coding DNA: TGCAGCGCTACCGGCGGGAGCGCCGGGTACGAGCAGTACTTC. The encoded protein is CSATGGSAGYEQYF.

This sequence joins TRBV5-1 and TRBJ1-5; no firm D call. The CDR3 extends over 12 amino acids. The V and J ends lost 9 bases and 7 bases respectively, with 14 bases between them. Germline CDR1 SGHRS, CDR2 YFSETQ. CDR3 sequence reads: CANPGGGQPQHF. CDR3 nucleotide sequence: TGCGCCAACCCCGGTGGAGGGCAGCCCCAGCATTTT. Full variable domain (rest looked up from reference TRBV5-1 and TRBJ1-5): KAGVTQTPRYLIKTRGQQVTLSCSPISGHRSVSWYQQTPGQGLQFLFEYFSETQRNKGNFPGRFSGRQFSNSRSEMNVSTLELGDSALYLCANPGGGQPQHFGDGTRLSIL.

The rearrangement joins TRBV5-1 to TRBJ2-5; D is uncertain. The CDR3 has 11 amino acids. Trimming took 2 bases from V and 5 from J, leaving 4 bases between them. Germline CDR1 and CDR2: SGHRS and YFSETQ. The CDR3 DNA is TGCGCCAGCAGCTTCCGGGAGACCCAGTACTTC. Translating it yields CASSFRETQYF.

The chain links TRBV21-1 to TRBJ2-3; TRBD1 is taken as the D call from the table, unchecked against the DNA. TRBV21-1 represents a pseudogene. This CDR3 contains 15 residues. CDR3 nucleotides: TGTGCCAGCAGCAAAGCACAGGGCCCCACAGATACGCAGTATTTT. Encoded protein: CASSKAQGPTDTQYF.

The chain has TRBV19 and TRBJ2-1; 8 bases fit TRBD2. J was trimmed by 8 bases and V by 4 bases; bases with no gene match: 10. Germline V gene sequence: CDR1 LNHDA, CDR2 SQIVND (reference sequence). This CDR3 is 15 amino acids long. The CDR3 nucleotides read TGTGCCAGTAGTACCCGACTAGCGCTGAGGGATGAGCAGTTCTTC. As protein: CASSTRLALRDEQFF.

This clone appeared a few times. The chain recombines TRBV18 with TRBJ2-1, with 12 bases fitting TRBD2. Germline CDR1 and CDR2: KGHSH and LQKENI. V lost 2 bases, J lost 6 bases, and 2 bases stayed unmatched. This CDR3 comprises 15 residues. CDR3 in amino acids: CASSPRLAGANEQFF. DNA for the CDR3: TGTGCCAGCTCACCAAGACTAGCGGGAGCCAATGAGCAGTTCTTC.

The chain employs TRBV7-2 and TRBJ2-1, with 8 bases fitting TRBD2. J lost 15 bases, V lost 2 bases, and 9 bases had no gene match. From germline, CDR1 is SGHTA and CDR2 FQGNSA. This CDR3 spans 13 amino acids. In DNA form, the CDR3 reads TGTGCCAGCAGCTTAATTACGGGGGGGATGTGGTTCTTC. Protein: CASSLITGGMWFF. Full variable domain (missing parts from reference TRBV7-2 and TRBJ2-1): GAGVSQSPSNKVTEKGKDVELRCDPISGHTALYWYRQSLGQGLEFLIYFQGNSAPDKSGLPSDRFSAERTGGSVSTLTIQRTQQEDSAVYLCASSLITGGMWFFGPGTRLTVL.